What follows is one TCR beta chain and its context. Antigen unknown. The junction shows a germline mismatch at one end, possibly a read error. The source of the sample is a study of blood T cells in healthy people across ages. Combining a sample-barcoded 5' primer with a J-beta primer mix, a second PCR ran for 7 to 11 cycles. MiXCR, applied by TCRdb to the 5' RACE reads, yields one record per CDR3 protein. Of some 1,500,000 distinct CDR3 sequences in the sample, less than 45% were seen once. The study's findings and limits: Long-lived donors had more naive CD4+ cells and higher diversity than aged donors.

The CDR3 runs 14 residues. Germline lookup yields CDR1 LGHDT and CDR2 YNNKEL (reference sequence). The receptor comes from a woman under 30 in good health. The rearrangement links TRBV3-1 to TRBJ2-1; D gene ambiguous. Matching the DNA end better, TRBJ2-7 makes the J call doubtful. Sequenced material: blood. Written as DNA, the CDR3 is TGTGCCAGCAGCCAACAAGGGCCCTCCCACGAGCAGTACTTC. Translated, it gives CASSQQGPSHEQYF.